Sequencing of this TCR beta chain was carried out in a study of cytomegalovirus exposure and HLA in healthy donors. In regard to this clone: Distinct nucleotide sequences in the sample also encode this CDR3.

Germline CDR1 GTSNPN, CDR2 SVGIG (reference sequence). Trimming pared 3 bases from V and 8 bases from J, leaving 19 bases between. There are 15 residues in the CDR3. Vbeta (60) and Jbeta (13) primers were used in the PCR. Here immunoSEQ multiplex PCR was the method, and the copy in TCRdb shows in-frame clones only, minus some. The data contain 150,000 to 200,000 clones, 70% to 90% of them singletons. Sample: PBMCs. This receptor was identified in a girl aged 10 to 17 in good health and CMV-seropositive. The chain links TRBV30 to TRBJ1-4, with D possibly TRBD1 on 6 matching bases. The CDR3: CAWSQPGGLGEKLFF. The CDR3 DNA sequence: TGTGCCTGGAGCCAACCGGGGGGGCTAGGGGAAAAACTGTTTTTT.